The 2 T cell receptor beta chains below all came from one sample that was sequenced in a study of cytomegalovirus exposure and HLA in healthy donors. In the PCR, 60 Vbeta and 13 Jbeta primers were used. Method: immunoSEQ multiplex PCR; TCRdb's copy keeps in-frame clones and lacks some. The data show approximately 100,000 clones, about a tenth seen once. The source material was PBMCs. The receptor source for this set is a man aged 45-60 years in good health and CMV-seropositive.

This clone has just a few counts. The same CDR3 is also encoded by other DNA sequences in this sample. The chain has TRBV6-4 and TRBJ2-1, with a possible D match to TRBD1 (5 bases). Trimming pared 4 bases from V and 7 bases from J, leaving 11 bases between. The CDR3 extends over 13 amino acids. The V gene's germline CDR1 is MRHNA and CDR2 SNTAGT. This CDR3 reads CASSVERGNEQFF. The CDR3 nucleotides are TGTGCCAGCAGTGTGGAAAGGGGTAATGAGCAGTTCTTC.

The table lists this clone with a count of one. This chain uses TRBV2 with TRBJ2-7; TRBD1 matches 9 bases. Germline CDR1 reads SNHLY; CDR2 reads FYNNEI. The CDR3 length is 14 residues. Unmatched junction bases numbered 11, after V lost 7 bases and J lost 7 bases. The CDR3 region has the DNA TGTGCCAGCAAGGCCGGGACAGGGTCGTCTGAGCAGTACTTC. This codes for CASKAGTGSSEQYF.